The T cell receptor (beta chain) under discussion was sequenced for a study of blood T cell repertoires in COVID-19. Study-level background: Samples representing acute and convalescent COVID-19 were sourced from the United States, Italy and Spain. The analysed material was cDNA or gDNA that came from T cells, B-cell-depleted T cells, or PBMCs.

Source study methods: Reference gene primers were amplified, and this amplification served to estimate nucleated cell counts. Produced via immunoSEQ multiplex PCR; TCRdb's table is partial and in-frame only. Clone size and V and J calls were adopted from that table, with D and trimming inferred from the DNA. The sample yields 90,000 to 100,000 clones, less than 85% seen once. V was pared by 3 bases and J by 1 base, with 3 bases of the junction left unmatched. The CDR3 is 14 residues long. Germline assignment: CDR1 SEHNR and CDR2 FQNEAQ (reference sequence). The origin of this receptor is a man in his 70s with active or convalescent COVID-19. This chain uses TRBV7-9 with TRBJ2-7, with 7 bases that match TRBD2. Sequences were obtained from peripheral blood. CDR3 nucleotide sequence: TGTGCCAGCAGCTTCCGGGGAGGGTCCTACGAGCAGTACTTC. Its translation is CASSFRGGSYEQYF.